This TCR beta chain was profiled in a study of identical twins. This clonotype was seen many times. Its antigen is undetermined. Study-level findings and limits: Excess sharing between twins was weaker in beta out-of-frame sequences. Conclusions rested on cross-sectional statistics rather than following the same donors. In cord blood, abundant beta clonotypes had fewer insertions; memory showed no trend. Modelling underestimated the level of out-of-frame TCR alpha sharing observed in monozygotic twins.

TCRdb re-called the 5' RACE reads with MiXCR, one entry per CDR3 protein. The sample gives hundreds of thousands of distinct CDR3 sequences, over 5% of which show up once; approximately 2% is in the top ten. Germline V CDR1 and CDR2: SGDLS, YYNGEE. The CDR3 contains 15 residues. Between the trimmed V and J ends, which lost 4 bases and 0 bases, there was a span of 11 bases. This sequence joins TRBV9 and TRBJ2-1; D call uncertain. The TCR was taken from a man between 18 and 35 years old in good health. Sample: naive T cells sorted from blood. The CDR3 protein is CASSPAVGSYNEQFF. CDR3 in DNA: TGTGCCAGCAGCCCTGCCGTGGGCTCCTACAATGAGCAGTTCTTC.